The TCR beta chain under discussion was sequenced for a study of blood T cell repertoires in COVID-19. Study at large: From the United States, Italy and Spain came samples of acute and convalescent COVID-19. In each case, the material was cDNA or gDNA derived from T cells, B-cell-depleted T cells, or PBMCs.

V was clipped by 6 bases and J by 4 bases, with 14 bases between them. The CDR3 has 14 amino acids. Germline V CDR1 and CDR2: MNHEY, SMNVEV (reference sequence). Some clones are missing from TCRdb's copy, which holds only in-frame ones; the method was immunoSEQ multiplex PCR. The sample has 280,000 or so clones, 85% seen once. This receptor was obtained from a human donor in a cohort sampled during active COVID-19. The sequencing sample was made of peripheral blood. The rearrangement uses TRBV27 and TRBJ2-3, with TRBD2 as a possible D gene (6 bases). CDR3 region: CASSKERGSDTQYF. CDR3 coding DNA: TGTGCCAGCAGCAAGGAACGGGGGTCAGATACGCAGTATTTT.